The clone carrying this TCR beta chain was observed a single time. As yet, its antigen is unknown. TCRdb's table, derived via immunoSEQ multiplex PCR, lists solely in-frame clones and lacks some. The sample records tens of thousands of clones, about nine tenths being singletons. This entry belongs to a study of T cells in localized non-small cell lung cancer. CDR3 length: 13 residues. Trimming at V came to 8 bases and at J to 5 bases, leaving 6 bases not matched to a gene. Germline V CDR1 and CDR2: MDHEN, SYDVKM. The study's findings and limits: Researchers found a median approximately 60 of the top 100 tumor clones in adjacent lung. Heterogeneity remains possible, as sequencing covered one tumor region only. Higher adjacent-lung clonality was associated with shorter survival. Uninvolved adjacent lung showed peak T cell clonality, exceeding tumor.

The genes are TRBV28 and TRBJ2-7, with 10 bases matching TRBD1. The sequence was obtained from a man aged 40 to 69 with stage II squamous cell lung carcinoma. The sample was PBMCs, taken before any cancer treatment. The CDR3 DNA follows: TGTGCCAGCGTGGGGACAGGGGCCCACGAGCAGTACTTC. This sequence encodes CASVGTGAHEQYF.